Following are 18 T cell receptor beta chains from one sample sequenced in a study of T cell responses to AZD1222 COVID-19 vaccine. Sequencing used immunoSEQ multiplex PCR; TCRdb keeps in-frame clones, though not all of them. The sample contains approximately 140,000 clones, about nine tenths of which appear only once. Specimen: peripheral blood, collected on day 0 of AZD1222 vaccination. The receptors stem from an adult in good health.

This chain uses TRBV12-3 or TRBV12-4 with TRBJ2-7; D call uncertain. The CDR3 loop spans 10 amino acids. The V end was cut by 7 bases, the J end by 6 bases, with 7 bases between. In DNA form, the CDR3 reads TGTGCCAGCAAGATCGCCGAGCAGTACTTC. Its translation: CASKIAEQYF.

The CDR3 loop is CASSLGEDLNTEAFF. Written as DNA, the CDR3 is TGTGCCAGCAGCTTAGGGGAGGACTTGAACACTGAAGCTTTCTTT. The chain is built from TRBV7-2 and TRBJ1-1; no reliable D call. V lost 1 base and J 0 bases, leaving 9 bases between the germline ends. Germline V gives CDR1 SGHTA, CDR2 FQGNSA. The CDR3 runs to 15 residues.

The gene calls are TRBV20-1 and TRBJ1-2; 7 nucleotides align to TRBD1. Germline loops: CDR1 DFQATT, CDR2 SNEGSKA (reference sequence). CDR3 length equals 10 residues. V shed 5 bases and J 8 bases; nucleotides not matched to a gene: 2. CDR3 protein: CSASDRGYTF. The CDR3 DNA reads as TGCAGTGCTTCGGACAGGGGCTACACCTTC.

The rearrangement joins TRBV9 to TRBJ2-3, with TRBD2 identical over 12 bases. The CDR3 covers 15 residues. Germline V gene lookup returns CDR1 SGDLS and CDR2 YYNGEE. J gave up 4 bases and V 2 bases, and 2 bases lay outside the gene matches. CDR3 sequence: CASSVGTSGPDTQYF. DNA for the CDR3: TGTGCCAGCAGCGTGGGGACTAGCGGGCCAGATACGCAGTATTTT.

The rearrangement joins TRBV19 to TRBJ1-2; no definite D call. V gave up 8 bases and J gave up 3 bases, with 13 bases separating them. Germline lookup yields CDR1 LNHDA and CDR2 SQIVND (reference sequence). There are 13 residues in the CDR3. Written as DNA, the CDR3 is TGTGCCAGTCAAGACGGGCGTTACTATGGCTACACCTTC. This translates into CASQDGRYYGYTF.

The chain employs TRBV7-3 and TRBJ2-1; D may be TRBD2 (6 bases). The CDR3 runs 15 residues. Between the trimmed V and J ends, which lost 6 bases and 0 bases, there was a span of 12 bases. Looked up from germline, CDR1 is SGHTA and CDR2 is FQGTGA. The CDR3 loop is CASSSDGSSYNEQFF. In nucleotides, the CDR3 is TGTGCCAGCAGTTCCGACGGGAGCTCCTACAATGAGCAGTTCTTC.

Only one count was recorded for this clone. The rearrangement uses TRBV5-1 and TRBJ2-1; D gene unclear. V gave up 1 base and J gave up 4 bases, with 0 bases separating them. There are 11 residues in the CDR3. Germline V CDR1 and CDR2: SGHRS, YFSETQ. The CDR3 nucleotides are TGCGCCAGCAGCTTGTACAATGAGCAGTTCTTC. It specifies CASSLYNEQFF.

The chain couples TRBV5-1 to TRBJ2-3; unclear D gene. Trimming shortened V by 0 bases and J by 1 base, and 9 bases separated the two germline ends. From germline, CDR1 is SGHRS and CDR2 YFSETQ. This CDR3 comprises 15 residues. CDR3 nucleotides: TGCGCCAGCAGCTTGGGACTCCCCGGCACAGATACGCAGTATTTT. Residues: CASSLGLPGTDTQYF.

This sequence joins TRBV29-1 and TRBJ1-2; D might be TRBD1 (5 bases). The ends were cut back, 3 bases at V and 2 bases at J, with 13 bases in the middle. The CDR3 consists of 14 residues. Germline V CDR1 and CDR2: SQVTM, ANQGSEA. CDR3 coding DNA: TGCAGCGTTGAGACGGGCCAGGGAAACTATGGCTACACCTTC. Encoded protein: CSVETGQGNYGYTF.

In nucleotides, the CDR3 is TGCGCCAGCAGCCAAGACCCTAGCCAAGAGACCCAGTACTTC. Translated, it gives CASSQDPSQETQYF. The gene calls are TRBV4-3 and TRBJ2-5, with D unresolved. CDR1 LGHNA and CDR2 YSLEER come from the germline V gene. The CDR3 totals 14 residues. The V end lost 0 bases, the J end lost 1 base, and 6 bases lay between the germline ends.

The chain joins TRBV18 to TRBJ1-1, with a weak D call TRBD1 (6 bases). V gave up 5 bases and J gave up 1 base, with 14 bases separating them. Germline V gene sequence: CDR1 KGHSH, CDR2 LQKENI. CDR3 length: 15 amino acids. The CDR3 region has the DNA TGTGCCAGCTCATCGCAACAGGGAGAGAACACTGAAGCTTTCTTT. It encodes CASSSQQGENTEAFF. Drawing the rest from reference TRBV18 and TRBJ1-1, the complete variable domain is NAGVMQNPRHLVRRRGQEARLRCSPMKGHSHVYWYRQLPEEGLKFMVYLQKENIIDESGMPKERFSAEFPKEGPSILRIQQVVRGDSAAYFCASSSQQGENTEAFFGQGTRLTVV.

In nucleotides, the CDR3 is TGTGCCAGCATGGGCGGGACTAGGTTTTACGAGCAGTACTTC. It encodes CASMGGTRFYEQYF. The chain joins TRBV5-6 to TRBJ2-7; 8 nucleotides align to TRBD2. V shed 6 bases and J 4 bases; nucleotides not matched to a gene: 9. Looked up from germline, CDR1 is SGHDT and CDR2 is YYEEEE. The CDR3 length is 14 residues.

The rearrangement uses TRBV6-5 and TRBJ1-1; TRBD1 might be the D (5 bases). The CDR3 totals 13 residues. The germline V gene has CDR1 MNHEY and CDR2 SVGAGI. With 2 bases removed from V and 11 bases from J, the gap between germline ends came to 15 bases. CDR3 DNA: TGTGCCAGCAGTTACCGGGGGGGAGGTGGCGCTTTCTTT. Encoded protein: CASSYRGGGGAFF.

The chain links TRBV11-3 to TRBJ1-1; D gene ambiguous. V lost 5 bases to trimming and J lost 1 base, with 11 bases between them. Germline CDR1 SGHNT, CDR2 YENEEA. The CDR3 totals 14 residues. The CDR3 sequence: CASSVGRGNTEAFF. The CDR3 DNA reads TGTGCCAGCAGCGTAGGACGGGGGAACACTGAAGCTTTCTTT. Combining the CDR3 with reference TRBV11-3 and TRBJ1-1 gives the whole variable domain EAGVVQSPRYKIIEKKQPVAFWCNPISGHNTLYWYLQNLGQGPELLIRYENEEAVDDSQLPKDRFSAERLKGVDSTLKIQPAELGDSAVYLCASSVGRGNTEAFFGQGTRLTVV.

This clone was picked up one time. This chain uses TRBV24-1 with TRBJ1-2; D possibly corresponds to TRBD1 (5 bases). CDR3 length: 15 amino acids. The germline V and J ends were trimmed by 4 bases and 8 bases, with 19 bases remaining between them. CDR1 is KGHDR and CDR2 is SFDVKD in the germline V gene. CDR3 region: CATSDNDRASGGYTF. DNA for the CDR3: TGTGCCACCAGTGACAATGACAGAGCTTCGGGGGGCTACACCTTC.

This chain uses TRBV30 with TRBJ2-7; D remains ambiguous. In germline, CDR1 is GTSNPN, CDR2 SVGIG (reference sequence). The CDR3 loop spans 11 amino acids. The germline V and J ends were trimmed by 3 bases and 4 bases, with 7 bases remaining between them. The CDR3 spells CAWRVGYEQYF. DNA of the CDR3: TGTGCCTGGAGGGTCGGATACGAGCAGTACTTC.

The chain uses TRBV19 and TRBJ1-2; 7 bases are shared with TRBD1. Per the germline V gene, CDR1 is LNHDA and CDR2 is SQIVND (reference sequence). V trimming: 8 bases; J trimming: 1 base; junction bases outside the gene matches: 4. The CDR3 consists of 13 residues. DNA for the CDR3: TGTGCCAGTGTCCCAGGGGGTAACTATGGCTACACCTTC. This translates into CASVPGGNYGYTF. Filled out from reference TRBV19 and TRBJ1-2, the complete variable domain reads DGGITQSPKYLFRKEGQNVTLSCEQNLNHDAMYWYRQDPGQGLRLIYYSQIVNDFQKGDIAEGYSVSREKKESFPLTVTSAQKNPTAFYLCASVPGGNYGYTFGSGTRLTVV.

This clone came up a few times. This chain joins TRBV19 and TRBJ1-5; possibly TRBD1 for D (6 bases). The V gene lost 4 bases and the J gene lost 0 bases, with 10 bases spanning the gap. This CDR3 contains 15 residues. CDR1 is LNHDA, CDR2 SQIVND, per germline (reference sequence). The CDR3 loop reads CASSTTGLSNQPQHF. CDR3 in DNA: TGTGCCAGTAGTACCACAGGGCTTAGCAATCAGCCCCAGCATTTT. Filled out from reference TRBV19 and TRBJ1-5, the complete variable domain reads DGGITQSPKYLFRKEGQNVTLSCEQNLNHDAMYWYRQDPGQGLRLIYYSQIVNDFQKGDIAEGYSVSREKKESFPLTVTSAQKNPTAFYLCASSTTGLSNQPQHFGDGTRLSIL.